The present T cell receptor (beta chain) was sequenced within a study of human T cells and chemical hapten exposure. General study results and limits: Expanded TCRs showed more large CDR3 clusters than pre-sensitization or healthy control sets.

Described time point: pre-sensitization, week 0. Specified treatment: therapeutic diphenylcyclopropenone sensitization with weekly scalp DPC. This clonotype has a count of ten or more. No antigen is known for it. In germline, CDR1 is SQVTM, CDR2 ANQGSEA. V lost 7 bases, J lost 6 bases, and 13 bases lay in between. The CDR3 loop spans 12 amino acids. TCRdb analysed the RACE reads with MiXCR anew, one entry per CDR3 protein. The sample contains 84,000 or so distinct CDR3 sequences, about 8.5% of which appear only once. The sequence was collected from a man aged 40-55 years with alopecia areata. Some clones in this sample may be carry-over from other donors' samples. Sequencing was performed on whole blood, taken in connection with sensitization to the hapten diphenylcyclopropenone (DPC). The chain has TRBV29-1 and TRBJ1-5; no clear D. CDR3 DNA: TGCAGCGGAGGGAGGGAGGGTCAGCCCCAGCATTTT. It is translated as CSGGREGQPQHF. Based on the CDR3 plus reference TRBV29-1 and TRBJ1-5, the full variable domain is SAVISQKPSRDICQRGTSLTIQCQVDSQVTMMFWYRQQPGQSLTLIATANQGSEATYESGFVIDKFPISRPNLTFSTLTVSNMSPEDSSIYLCSGGREGQPQHFGDGTRLSIL.